Below, one TCR beta chain is given with its context. The antigen remains unidentified. This sample stems from a study of immune cell composition in non-small cell lung cancer. General observations from the study: Squamous carcinomas (approximately 75%) more often had tumour-associated clones >0.5% than adenocarcinomas (approximately 35%).

Some clones are missing from TCRdb's copy, which holds only in-frame ones; the method was immunoSEQ multiplex PCR. The table records 13,000 or so clones, approximately 80% of them present only once. Sequenced sample: lung tumor tissue. The TCR was taken from a human donor with non-small cell lung cancer.

CDR3 in DNA: TGCGCCAGCAGCTCGGGACTAGTCGCCGGGGAGCTGTTTTTT. It specifies CASSSGLVAGELFF. The genes are TRBV5-1 and TRBJ2-2; 8 positions agree with TRBD2. The CDR3 has 14 residues. Germline CDR1 SGHRS, CDR2 YFSETQ. V lost 3 bases and J lost 6; bases outside the gene matches: 4. Complete variable domain (other parts from reference TRBV5-1 and TRBJ2-2): KAGVTQTPRYLIKTRGQQVTLSCSPISGHRSVSWYQQTPGQGLQFLFEYFSETQRNKGNFPGRFSGRQFSNSRSEMNVSTLELGDSALYLCASSSGLVAGELFFGEGSRLTVL.